This TCR beta chain was retrieved from a study of vaccination effects on CD4 cells after COVID-19. A remark on this clone: The antigen remains unidentified.

At the end of approximately 10 days of culture, CD4+ T cells were isolated. Either the BNT162b2 or mRNA-1273 vaccine was given to participants in two doses. V was cut by 1 base and J by 3 bases, with 13 bases left in between. The germline V gene encodes CDR1 LGHDT and CDR2 YNNKEL (reference sequence). This CDR3 comprises 15 residues. Some clones are missing from TCRdb's copy, which holds only in-frame ones; the method was immunoSEQ multiplex PCR. Of some 60,000 clones listed, around four fifths were seen once; the top ten hold roughly 4.2%. The chain is built from TRBV3-1 (or the pseudogene TRBV3-2) and TRBJ2-7, with a possible D match to TRBD2 (6 bases). This specimen was CD4+ T cells from PBMCs cultured without peptide, taken after COVID-19 vaccination. The TCR originated in a human donor who received a COVID-19 vaccine. The CDR3 DNA reads as TGTGCCAGCAGCCAAGGATCTCTAGCGTACTACGAGCAGTACTTC. Its protein is CASSQGSLAYYEQYF.